These T cell receptor beta chains were read from a single sample in a study of cytomegalovirus exposure and HLA in healthy donors. Assay used: immunoSEQ multiplex PCR; TCRdb lists only in-frame clones, some missing. The sample shows 120,000 or so clones, 72% of them seen only once. Sequenced: PBMCs. All receptors derive from a man aged 25-45 years in good health and CMV-seronegative. Each CDR3 is given with its conserved first and last residue. Fields, in order: clone size, J gene, D gene, V gene, CDR3 DNA, CDR3 protein. A D gene is named only where the DNA matches it firmly. Expanded clones are given a class, and other clones once, few, many or no size at all.

NA | TRBJ2-7 | TRBD2 | TRBV4-1 | TGCGCCAGCAGCCAAGCGGGGGGAGGCTACGAGCAGTACTTC | CASSQAGGGYEQYF
NA | TRBJ1-1 | NA | TRBV11-2 | TGTGCCAGCAGCTTAGAGAGGGCCAGTCGCGCTTTCTTT | CASSLERASRAFF
NA | TRBJ2-7 | NA | TRBV7-8 | TGTGCCAGCAGCCTACACCCAGGCAGCTACGAGCAGTACTTC | CASSLHPGSYEQYF
NA | TRBJ2-3 | TRBD2 | TRBV4-2 | TGTGCCAGCAGCCCGGCGGGGGGGGCTTGGGATACGCAGTATTTT | CASSPAGGAWDTQYF
NA | TRBJ2-1 | TRBD2 | TRBV9 | TGTGCCAGCAGCGTACCGCAGGGACTAGCGGGGGGTTCCTACAATGAGCAGTTCTTC | CASSVPQGLAGGSYNEQFF
NA | TRBJ1-2 | NA | TRBV10-3 | TGTGCCATCAGTGTTGGGGCCGAGACTGGCTACACCTTC | CAISVGAETGYTF
NA | TRBJ1-3 | NA | TRBV4-3 | TGCGCCAGCAGCCAACTCGGGGAAGGCACTGGAAACACCATATATTTT | CASSQLGEGTGNTIYF
NA | TRBJ2-7 | NA | TRBV21-1 | TGTGCCAGCAGCAAAAACACTCCGGCGGGACAGGAATTAGGGGCGGCCTACGAGCAGTACTTC | CASSKNTPAGQELGAAYEQYF
NA | TRBJ2-4 | TRBD2 | TRBV4-2 | TGTGCCAGCAGCCAAGAGGGGTTGGGCGGGGGTGAAAACATTCAGTACTTC | CASSQEGLGGGENIQYF
few | TRBJ2-7 | NA | TRBV9 | TGTGCCAGCAGCCCCGCCGGGACTTTTAGCTCCTACGAGCAGTACTTC | CASSPAGTFSSYEQYF
NA | TRBJ1-2 | TRBD1 | TRBV5-4 | TGTGCCAGCAGCCGATTGGACAGGTTCTCTGGCTACACCTTC | CASSRLDRFSGYTF
NA | TRBJ1-4 | TRBD1 | TRBV7-7 | TGTGCCAGCAGCGTCGGGACAGGGGGAACTGAAAAACTGTTTTTT | CASSVGTGGTEKLFF
NA | TRBJ1-2 | TRBD1 | TRBV7-3 | TGTGCCAGCAGCCCGTACCAGGGGGCGGTAGGCTATGGCTACACCTTC | CASSPYQGAVGYGYTF
NA | TRBJ2-7 | NA | TRBV7-9 | TGTGCCAGCAGCTTCCGTCCCTACGAGCAGTACTTC | CASSFRPYEQYF
NA | TRBJ1-4 | NA | TRBV2 | TGTGCCAGCTGCTCTACAGACGCTAATGAAAAACTGTTTTTT | CASCSTDANEKLFF